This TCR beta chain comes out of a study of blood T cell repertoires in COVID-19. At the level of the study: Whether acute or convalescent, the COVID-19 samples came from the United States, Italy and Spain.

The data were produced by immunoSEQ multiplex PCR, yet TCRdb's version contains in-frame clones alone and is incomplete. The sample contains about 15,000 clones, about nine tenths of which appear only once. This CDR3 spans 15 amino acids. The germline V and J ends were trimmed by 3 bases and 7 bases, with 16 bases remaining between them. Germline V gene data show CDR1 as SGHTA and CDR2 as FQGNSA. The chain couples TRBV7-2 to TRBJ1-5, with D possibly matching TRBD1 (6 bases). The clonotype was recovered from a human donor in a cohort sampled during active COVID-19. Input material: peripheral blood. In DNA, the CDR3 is TGTGCCAGCAGCTTCTTTGGGGGGGCAAAACAGCCCCAGCATTTT. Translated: CASSFFGGAKQPQHF.